The rows below give T cell receptor beta chains drawn from one sample of a study of blood T cell repertoires in COVID-19. Generated by immunoSEQ multiplex PCR, the TCRdb table keeps only in-frame clones and is missing some. This sample has some 670,000 clones; 75% to 90% occur once, and the top ten carry around 0.3%. Sequenced sample: peripheral blood. The receptors here all came from a woman under 30 with acute or convalescent COVID-19. Each CDR3 is given with its conserved first and last residue. The D gene is left open where the match is weak. A clone size is listed for some rows: how often the clone was seen (once, few, many), or a class if it is expanded.

V gene,clone size,D gene,J gene,CDR3 DNA,CDR3 protein
TRBV27,NA,TRBD1,TRBJ2-7,TGTGCCAGCAGTTCCGCCCGATGGGACAGGGAGTGCGGTACAGGTGAGCAGTACTTC,CASSSARWDRECGTGEQYF
TRBV13,NA,TRBD2,TRBJ2-2,TGTGCCAGCAGCCCGAGCGGGGGGCCGCTCGGGGAGCTGTTTTTT,CASSPSGGPLGELFF
TRBV5-4,once,NA,TRBJ1-2,TGTGCCAGCAGCTTGCCCCTTCTAGACTATGGCTACACCTTC,CASSLPLLDYGYTF
TRBV27,NA,NA,TRBJ1-5,TGTGCCAGCAGTTTTAGGGGGGGCGGTCAGCCCCAGCATTTT,CASSFRGGGQPQHF
TRBV9,NA,NA,TRBJ1-1,TGTGCCAGCAGCGTAGGTGGAGGGGCGGACACTGAAGCTTTCTTT,CASSVGGGADTEAFF
TRBV7-2,NA,NA,TRBJ1-1,TGTGCCAGCAGCTCATCCGGGATCCTTAACACTGAAGCTTTCTTT,CASSSSGILNTEAFF
TRBV27,NA,TRBD1,TRBJ1-1,TGTGCCAGCAGTTCAACAGGGGAACATGAAGCTTTCTTT,CASSSTGEHEAFF
TRBV11-1,NA,TRBD1,TRBJ1-1,TGTGCCAGCAGCTTCGTCAGGGGGGAAGCTGAAGCTTTCTTT,CASSFVRGEAEAFF
TRBV12-3/TRBV12-4,NA,NA,TRBJ2-6,TGTGCCAGCAGCGTCGGGGGGGCCAACGTCCTGACTTTC,CASSVGGANVLTF
TRBV6-6,NA,NA,TRBJ1-2,TGTGCCAGCAGTATCCGGGGAAGGGAGGATGGCTACACCTTC,CASSIRGREDGYTF
TRBV18,NA,NA,TRBJ1-3,TGTGCCAGCTCACCGGACAGAAACTCTGGAAACACCATATATTTT,CASSPDRNSGNTIYF
TRBV4-1,NA,NA,TRBJ2-1,TGCGCCAGCAGCCCGCGGGATCCGACTTTGACATCCTACAATGAGCAGTTCTTC,CASSPRDPTLTSYNEQFF
TRBV6-6,NA,TRBD1,TRBJ2-7,TGTGCCAGCTTCCCCGGACAGGGTAAATACGAGCAGTACTTC,CASFPGQGKYEQYF
TRBV5-1,NA,TRBD2,TRBJ2-3,TGCGCCAGCAGCTTGGGGACTAGCGGGGGGGCCAAAGATACGCAGTATTTT,CASSLGTSGGAKDTQYF
TRBV29-1,NA,TRBD1,TRBJ2-1,TGCAGCGTGGCCCAGGGGGTTAATGAGCAGTTCTTC,CSVAQGVNEQFF
TRBV5-5,NA,NA,TRBJ1-3,TGTGCCAGCAGTTCATGGACTGGTGGAAACACCATATATTTT,CASSSWTGGNTIYF
TRBV7-2,NA,TRBD1,TRBJ2-7,TGTGCCAGCAGCTTCGACCGGGACAGGGTCTACGAGCAGTACTTC,CASSFDRDRVYEQYF
TRBV27,NA,NA,TRBJ1-3,TGTGCCAGCAGACCCCCCCGGGACCGCCCAAGGGGGTGGAGAAACACCATATATTTT,CASRPPRDRPRGWRNTIYF
TRBV5-4,few,NA,TRBJ2-7,TGTGCCAGCAGCCCGCGCGCCGGGGGAGACTATGACGAGCAGTACTTC,CASSPRAGGDYDEQYF
TRBV6-5,few,TRBD1,TRBJ1-2,TGTGCCAGCAGTTACGGACAGGGGGTCGGGTTGGATGGCTACACCTTC,CASSYGQGVGLDGYTF
TRBV5-1,NA,NA,TRBJ1-3,TGCGCCAGCAGCTTGTTCGGCGCTTCATTAGGACACTCTGGAAACACCATATATTTT,CASSLFGASLGHSGNTIYF
TRBV11-2,NA,TRBD2,TRBJ2-7,TGTGCCAGCAGCTTTGCACGGGGGGGACCCTACGAGCAGTACTTC,CASSFARGGPYEQYF
TRBV6-5,NA,NA,TRBJ2-5,TGTGCCAGCTCGGAGGGAGGCGAGACCCAGTACTTC,CASSEGGETQYF
TRBV7-9,NA,NA,TRBJ1-5,TGTGCCAGCAGCTTAGGAGGGGGACAAAGGGGTCAGCCCCAGCATTTT,CASSLGGGQRGQPQHF
TRBV10-3,once,NA,TRBJ1-1,TGTGCCATCAGTGGCGGGGAGCGGCGGAATATGAACACTGAAGCTTTCTTT,CAISGGERRNMNTEAFF
TRBV11-2,NA,TRBD1,TRBJ2-2,TGTGCCAGCAGCTTAGGGGGACAGGGTGGCGCGAACACCGGGGAGCTGTTTTTT,CASSLGGQGGANTGELFF
TRBV12-3/TRBV12-4,NA,NA,TRBJ1-1,TGTGCCAGCAGTTTAGGCCATCTGGAGACTTTCTTT,CASSLGHLETFF
TRBV3-1/TRBV3-2,NA,TRBD2,TRBJ2-3,TGTGCCAGCAGCCAAGATGGGGGCCTAGCGGGATACACAGATACGCAGTATTTT,CASSQDGGLAGYTDTQYF
TRBV19,NA,TRBD1,TRBJ1-3,TGTGCCAGTAGTACGACAGGGGCCTCTGGAAACACCATATATTTT,CASSTTGASGNTIYF
TRBV6-4,NA,NA,TRBJ2-3,TGTGCCAGCAGTGAGTCAGGATCTTCGGGCACAGATACGCAGTATTTT,CASSESGSSGTDTQYF
TRBV30,NA,NA,TRBJ1-1,TGTGCCTGGGGGACATTACTTGAAGCTTTCTTT,CAWGTLLEAFF
TRBV13,NA,NA,TRBJ2-2,TGTGCCAGCAGCTCCCGCACTCAGGGGGGAGTCGGGGAGCTGTTTTTT,CASSSRTQGGVGELFF
TRBV4-1,NA,TRBD1,TRBJ2-1,TGCGCCAGCTCCTCCAAGGACCCGGGACAGCCAGAGTTCTTC,CASSSKDPGQPEFF
TRBV7-9,NA,TRBD1,TRBJ1-2,TGTGCCAGCAGGAAAATGGACAGGGGAGTCACCTTC,CASRKMDRGVTF
TRBV25-1,NA,NA,TRBJ2-7,TGTGCCAGCAGTGAATTACTGGGGCCCTACGAGCAGTACTTC,CASSELLGPYEQYF
TRBV7-8,NA,NA,TRBJ1-3,TGTGCCAGCAGCCCAAGGGGGAACACCATATATTTT,CASSPRGNTIYF
TRBV6-5,NA,TRBD1,TRBJ1-4,TGTGCCAGCAGTTACTCGGGACAGGGTTATGAAAAACTGTTTTTT,CASSYSGQGYEKLFF
TRBV7-2,NA,NA,TRBJ1-3,TGTGCCAGCAGCTTAAGGGAGGTGGGGGGATCTGGAAACACCATATATTTT,CASSLREVGGSGNTIYF
TRBV6-5,NA,TRBD1,TRBJ1-1,TGTGCCAGCACCCACCGAGGGGGCAACACTGAAGCTTTCTTT,CASTHRGGNTEAFF
TRBV28,NA,NA,TRBJ1-3,TGTGCCAGCAGTCCAGCGGGTCAGTCAAATGGAAACACCATATATTTT,CASSPAGQSNGNTIYF
TRBV9,NA,NA,TRBJ2-1,TGTGCCAGCAGCCCACAGCCTTCCTACAATGAGCAGTTCTTC,CASSPQPSYNEQFF
TRBV29-1,NA,NA,TRBJ1-1,TGCAGCGTTGAATCGACAGCGAACACTGAAGCTTTCTTT,CSVESTANTEAFF
TRBV6-1,once,TRBD1,TRBJ1-5,TGTGCCAGCAGTGAAGGGGGACAGGGTAATCAGCCCCAGCATTTT,CASSEGGQGNQPQHF
TRBV6-1,NA,NA,TRBJ1-5,TGTGCCAGCAGTGGACAATTCCTGTCCCGTGCTGGGCCCCAGCATTTT,CASSGQFLSRAGPQHF
TRBV11-3,NA,TRBD1,TRBJ2-2,TGTGCCAGCAGCATAACCGGGACAGGGTCCGGGGAGCTGTTTTTT,CASSITGTGSGELFF
TRBV5-5,NA,NA,TRBJ1-4,TGTGCCAGCAGTCCCATCGAGGGGGGGTTTAGGGAAAAACTGTTTTTT,CASSPIEGGFREKLFF
TRBV30,NA,NA,TRBJ1-2,TGTGCCTGGAGTATAACAGGTATAGGTTATGGCTACACCTTC,CAWSITGIGYGYTF
TRBV11-2,NA,TRBD2,TRBJ2-7,TGTGCCAGCAGTCCCGGGACTACTCAAACCGAGCAGTACTTC,CASSPGTTQTEQYF
TRBV18,once,NA,TRBJ2-3,TGTGCCAGCTCACGTAACGACAGTCCAGATACGCAGTATTTT,CASSRNDSPDTQYF
TRBV6-4,NA,NA,TRBJ2-2,TGTGCCAGCAGTGACTCCGAACACGGGGAGCTGTTTTTT,CASSDSEHGELFF